These 22 T cell receptor beta chains originate from one sample sequenced in a study of blood T cell repertoires in COVID-19. The assay was immunoSEQ multiplex PCR, and TCRdb's table has in-frame clones only and misses some. This sample has about 180,000 clones, with about 90% found just once. Input material: peripheral blood. Source of these receptors: a man between 65 and 85 years old with active or convalescent COVID-19.

The chain joins TRBV18 to TRBJ2-2, with TRBD1 matching over 9 bases. Germline loops: CDR1 KGHSH, CDR2 LQKENI. The CDR3 runs to 16 residues. V dropped 5 bases and J dropped 3; count of bases not matched to a gene: 7. The CDR3 loop reads CASSSRTGADTGELFF. CDR3 in DNA: TGTGCCAGCTCATCCCGGACAGGGGCTGACACCGGGGAGCTGTTTTTT.

The genes are TRBV7-9 and TRBJ1-2; the D is unclear. Germline CDR1 reads SEHNR; CDR2 reads FQNEAQ (reference sequence). CDR3 length equals 13 residues. V lost 3 bases and J lost 1, with 6 bases in between. The CDR3 nucleotides read TGTGCCAGCAGCTTTCTCTTTAACTATGGCTACACCTTC. As protein: CASSFLFNYGYTF. The full variable domain, in which reference TRBV7-9 and TRBJ1-2 provide the parts outside the CDR3, is DTGVSQNPRHKITKRGQNVTFRCDPISEHNRLYWYRQTLGQGPEFLTYFQNEAQLEKSRLLSDRFSAERPKGSFSTLEIQRTEQGDSAMYLCASSFLFNYGYTFGSGTRLTVV.

The J gene is TRBJ1-5, the V gene TRBV13; no clear D gene. V lost 5 bases and J lost 0, with 8 bases in between. This CDR3 has 14 residues. Looked up from germline, CDR1 is PRHDT and CDR2 is FYEKMQ (reference sequence). The CDR3, as DNA: TGTGCCAGCAGCGGAGGGAATAGCAATCAGCCCCAGCATTTT. This translates into CASSGGNSNQPQHF. The variable domain in full, with the rest retrieved from reference TRBV13 and TRBJ1-5, is AAGVIQSPRHLIKEKRETATLKCYPIPRHDTVYWYQQGPGQDPQFLISFYEKMQSDKGSIPDRFSAQQFSDYHSELNMSSLELGDSALYFCASSGGNSNQPQHFGDGTRLSIL.

This clone was counted once. The chain joins TRBV30 to TRBJ1-5; the D gene is possibly TRBD1 (5 bases). Germline V lookup: CDR1 GTSNPN, CDR2 SVGIG (reference sequence). V was cut by 3 bases and J by 2 bases, with 14 bases left in between. This CDR3 has 15 amino acids. The CDR3 coding sequence is TGTGCCTGGAGCCCACGGGGGAGAGGCAATCAGCCCCAGCATTTT. Translation gives CAWSPRGRGNQPQHF.

CDR3 loop: CASSSRTGSTGELFF. The CDR3 bases are TGTGCCAGCAGCTCACGGACAGGGAGCACCGGGGAGCTGTTTTTT. The gene calls are TRBV9 and TRBJ2-2; 8 bases agree with TRBD1. CDR3 length: 15 residues. Per the germline V gene, CDR1 is SGDLS and CDR2 is YYNGEE. The V gene end was trimmed by 4 bases and the J gene end by 4 bases; junction bases not matched to a gene: 6. Full variable domain (outside the CDR3, taken from reference TRBV9 and TRBJ2-2): DSGVTQTPKHLITATGQRVTLRCSPRSGDLSVYWYQQSLDQGLQFLIQYYNGEERAKGNILERFSAQQFPDLHSELNLSSLELGDSALYFCASSSRTGSTGELFFGEGSRLTVL.

The V and J genes are TRBV11-2 and TRBJ1-2, with 12 bases fitting TRBD1. CDR1 is SGHAT, CDR2 FQNNGV, per germline. Losses at the gene ends were 4 bases for V and 1 base for J; bases not matched to a gene: 10. This CDR3 contains 18 residues. The CDR3 loop reads CASSWGGGQGASNYGYTF. The CDR3 DNA sequence: TGTGCCAGCAGCTGGGGCGGGGGACAGGGGGCAAGTAACTATGGCTACACCTTC.

This clone appeared once. The V gene is TRBV19, the J gene TRBJ1-6; weak D call: TRBD1 (6 bases). V was shortened by 5 bases and J by 7 bases, with 15 bases between the two germline ends. The CDR3 totals 15 residues. In germline, CDR1 is LNHDA, CDR2 SQIVND (reference sequence). CDR3 sequence (DNA): TGTGCCAGTAGTCCCCCCAGGGGCCAAAATTCACCCCTCCACTTT. The encoded protein is CASSPPRGQNSPLHF.

The J gene is TRBJ2-3, the V gene TRBV4-3; possible D gene TRBD1, 6 bases. CDR1 and CDR2 (germline): LGHNA, YSLEER. The CDR3 runs to 16 residues. Trimming took off 0 bases at V and 4 bases at J, with 14 bases between the two ends. CDR3 nucleotide sequence: TGCGCCAGCAGCCAAGACTACAGGGCTGTCCCAGATACGCAGTATTTT. Encoded protein: CASSQDYRAVPDTQYF.

The rearrangement links TRBV7-2 to TRBJ2-2; no clear D gene. There are 14 residues in the CDR3. The germline V gene has CDR1 SGHTA and CDR2 FQGNSA. Trimming shortened V by 5 bases and J by 0 bases, and 7 bases separated the two germline ends. This CDR3 reads CASSPIANTGELFF. The CDR3 region has the DNA TGTGCCAGCAGCCCAATAGCGAACACCGGGGAGCTGTTTTTT.

This chain uses TRBV19 with TRBJ1-2; TRBD1 is a possible D gene (5 bases). Trimming removed 3 bases at V and 8 bases at J, with 16 bases between. This CDR3 comprises 14 residues. Germline V gives CDR1 LNHDA, CDR2 SQIVND (reference sequence). The CDR3 DNA reads TGTGCCAGTAGTATGGGCAGGGTGCAATCGGGCTACACCTTC. This sequence encodes CASSMGRVQSGYTF.

The gene calls are TRBV11-2 and TRBJ1-1, with D hard to call. The germline V gene encodes CDR1 SGHAT and CDR2 FQNNGV. This CDR3 has 18 residues. Trimming shortened V by 0 bases and J by 1 base, and 18 bases separated the two germline ends. CDR3 sequence (DNA): TGTGCCAGCAGCTTAGACCGACGGGGAGTAAAGGGGAACACTGAAGCTTTCTTT. Encoded protein: CASSLDRRGVKGNTEAFF.

V is TRBV19 and J is TRBJ1-5; D is perhaps TRBD1 (5 bases). Trimming cost V 2 bases and J 4 bases, with 12 bases left between them. The CDR3 extends over 15 amino acids. Germline V gene sequence: CDR1 LNHDA, CDR2 SQIVND (reference sequence). The CDR3 region has the DNA TGTGCCAGTAGTATAAAGGGGCAGGTGAATCAGCCCCAGCATTTT. The encoded protein is CASSIKGQVNQPQHF.

The J gene is TRBJ2-1, the V gene TRBV18; 7 positions agree with TRBD2. V lost 0 bases to trimming and J lost 5 bases; unmatched junction nucleotides: 10. The V gene's germline CDR1 is KGHSH and CDR2 LQKENI. The CDR3 runs to 17 residues. The CDR3 nucleotides read TGTGCCAGCTCACCACCCTCAGCGAGGGACTACCACAATGAGCAGTTCTTC. The encoded protein is CASSPPSARDYHNEQFF.

The CDR3 sequence: CASTPGQGASYGYTF. In DNA, the CDR3 is TGTGCCAGTACTCCGGGACAGGGGGCCTCCTATGGCTACACCTTC. The rearrangement uses TRBV19 and TRBJ1-2; 12 nucleotides align to TRBD1. CDR1 and CDR2 (germline): LNHDA, SQIVND (reference sequence). After removal of 7 bases from V and 4 bases from J, the junction contained 7 bases not matched to a gene. The CDR3 has 15 residues.

The rearrangement uses TRBV6-5 and TRBJ2-7, with 14 bases lining up with TRBD2. The V gene's germline CDR1 is MNHEY and CDR2 SVGAGI. This CDR3 region has 15 residues. V was pared by 2 bases and J by 4 bases, with 1 base of the junction left unmatched. CDR3 DNA: TGTGCCAGCAGTTACGGGACTAGCGGGAGTTACGAGCAGTACTTC. It yields the protein CASSYGTSGSYEQYF.

The chain carries TRBV9 and TRBJ1-3; D gene unclear. The CDR3 covers 15 residues. V was pared by 3 bases and J by 0 bases, with 10 bases between. Looked up from germline, CDR1 is SGDLS and CDR2 is YYNGEE. CDR3 loop: CASSAAGISGNTIYF. The CDR3 region has the DNA TGTGCCAGCAGCGCAGCGGGTATCTCTGGAAACACCATATATTTT. Full variable domain (outside the CDR3, taken from reference TRBV9 and TRBJ1-3): DSGVTQTPKHLITATGQRVTLRCSPRSGDLSVYWYQQSLDQGLQFLIQYYNGEERAKGNILERFSAQQFPDLHSELNLSSLELGDSALYFCASSAAGISGNTIYFGEGSWLTVV.

Only one count was recorded for this clone. The rearrangement joins TRBV5-6 to TRBJ1-2, with a weak D call TRBD1 (5 bases). The germline V gene encodes CDR1 SGHDT and CDR2 YYEEEE. V was clipped by 4 bases and J by 6 bases, with 19 bases between them. The CDR3 has 15 residues. The CDR3: CASSPFVRGGDGYTF. CDR3 in DNA: TGTGCCAGCAGCCCCTTTGTCCGGGGCGGGGATGGCTACACCTTC.

The rearrangement uses TRBV18 and TRBJ1-4; D gene unclear. Germline V lookup: CDR1 KGHSH, CDR2 LQKENI. V lost 2 bases, J lost 7 bases, and 8 bases lay in between. This CDR3 spans 13 amino acids. The DNA of the CDR3 is TGTGCCAGCTCACCATACAGCTTTGAAAAACTGTTTTTT. Translation: CASSPYSFEKLFF.

The chain is built from TRBV7-2 and TRBJ1-4; 9 nucleotides match TRBD1. Per the germline V gene, CDR1 is SGHTA and CDR2 is FQGNSA. V lost 3 bases, J lost 6 bases, and 5 bases stayed unmatched. The CDR3 contains 15 residues. The CDR3 reads CASSFGTGTDEKLFF. CDR3 DNA: TGTGCCAGCAGCTTCGGGACAGGGACGGATGAAAAACTGTTTTTT.

This clone was detected once. V is TRBV5-5 and J is TRBJ1-2; a weak D match, TRBD1 (5 bases). The CDR3 has 15 residues. The V gene's germline CDR1 is SGHKS and CDR2 YYEKEE (reference sequence). V gave up 4 bases and J gave up 1 base, with 14 bases separating them. The CDR3 loop reads CASSRNQGSNYGYTF. The CDR3 DNA sequence: TGTGCCAGCAGCAGAAACCAGGGTAGTAACTATGGCTACACCTTC. The entire variable domain, with the rest obtained from reference TRBV5-5 and TRBJ1-2, is as follows: DAGVTQSPTHLIKTRGQQVTLRCSPISGHKSVSWYQQVLGQGPQFIFQYYEKEERGRGNFPDRFSARQFPNYSSELNVNALLLGDSALYLCASSRNQGSNYGYTFGSGTRLTVV.

CDR3 sequence (DNA): TGTGCCAGCAGTCTAGGGACTAGCGGGAGACATGGTGAGCAGTTCTTC. Translated, it gives CASSLGTSGRHGEQFF. V gene TRBV7-2 combines with J gene TRBJ2-1; 14 positions agree with TRBD2. Losses at the gene ends were 6 bases for V and 9 bases for J; bases not matched to a gene: 10. This CDR3 comprises 16 residues. CDR1 is SGHTA, CDR2 FQGNSA, per germline.

The chain has TRBV3-1 (or the pseudogene TRBV3-2) and TRBJ1-1; 8 positions agree with TRBD1. The V segment lost 0 bases and the J segment 1 base; nucleotides outside the gene matches: 10. The CDR3 is made up of 18 amino acids. Per germline, CDR1 LGHDT and CDR2 YNNKEL (reference sequence). The DNA for the CDR3 is TGTGCCAGCAGCCAAGATCGATGGACAGGGCCAAAGAACACTGAAGCTTTCTTT. As protein: CASSQDRWTGPKNTEAFF.